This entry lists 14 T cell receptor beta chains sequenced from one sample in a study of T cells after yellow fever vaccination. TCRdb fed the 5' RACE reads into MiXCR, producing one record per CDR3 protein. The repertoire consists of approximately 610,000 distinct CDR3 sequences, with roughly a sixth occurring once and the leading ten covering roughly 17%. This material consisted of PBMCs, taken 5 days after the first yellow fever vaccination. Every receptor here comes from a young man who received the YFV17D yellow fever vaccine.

Here the CDR3 reads CASSQVTGGQDTQYF. The CDR3 DNA is TGCGCCAGCAGCCAAGTGACGGGGGGACAGGATACGCAGTATTTT. J is TRBJ2-3 and V is TRBV4-3; either TRBD1 or TRBD2 may supply D (7 bases each). The germline V gene has CDR1 LGHNA and CDR2 YSLEER. The V gene lost 1 base and the J gene lost 6 bases, with 14 bases spanning the gap. This CDR3 is 15 amino acids long.

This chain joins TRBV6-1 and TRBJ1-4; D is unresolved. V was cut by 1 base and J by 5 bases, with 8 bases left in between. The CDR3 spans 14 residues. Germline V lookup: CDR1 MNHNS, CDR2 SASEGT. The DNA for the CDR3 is TGTGCCAGCAGTGAAGGGACCTTAAATGAAAAACTGTTTTTT. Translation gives CASSEGTLNEKLFF.

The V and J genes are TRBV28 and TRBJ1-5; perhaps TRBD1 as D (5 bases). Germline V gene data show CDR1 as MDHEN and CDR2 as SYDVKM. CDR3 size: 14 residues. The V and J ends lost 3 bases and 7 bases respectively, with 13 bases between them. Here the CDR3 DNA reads TGTGCCAGCAGTTTGAGTACAGGTTCGCAGCCCCAGCATTTT. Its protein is CASSLSTGSQPQHF.

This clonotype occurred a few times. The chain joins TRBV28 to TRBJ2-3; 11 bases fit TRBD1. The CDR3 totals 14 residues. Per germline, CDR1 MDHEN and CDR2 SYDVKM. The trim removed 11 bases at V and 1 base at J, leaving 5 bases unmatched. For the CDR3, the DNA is TGTGCCTGTGGGGGACAGGGGGGCACAGATACGCAGTATTTT. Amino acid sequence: CACGGQGGTDTQYF.

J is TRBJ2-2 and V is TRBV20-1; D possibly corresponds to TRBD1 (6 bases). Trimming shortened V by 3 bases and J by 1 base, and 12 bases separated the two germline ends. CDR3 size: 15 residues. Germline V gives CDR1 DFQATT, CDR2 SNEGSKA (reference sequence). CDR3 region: CSASGDRKNTGELFF. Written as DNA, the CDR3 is TGCAGTGCTAGCGGTGACAGGAAGAACACCGGGGAGCTGTTTTTT.

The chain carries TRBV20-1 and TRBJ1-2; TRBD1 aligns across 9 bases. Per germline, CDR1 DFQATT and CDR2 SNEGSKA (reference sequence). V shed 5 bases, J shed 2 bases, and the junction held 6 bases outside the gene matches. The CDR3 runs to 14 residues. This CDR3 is CSAQLTGGNYGYTF. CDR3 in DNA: TGCAGTGCTCAACTGACAGGGGGGAACTATGGCTACACCTTC.

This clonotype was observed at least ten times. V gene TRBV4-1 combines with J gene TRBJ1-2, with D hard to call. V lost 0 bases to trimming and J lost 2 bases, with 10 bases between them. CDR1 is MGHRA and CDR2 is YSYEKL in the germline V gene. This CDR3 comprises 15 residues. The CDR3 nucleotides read TGCGCCAGCAGCCAAGAGAGAGGATGGAACTATGGCTACACCTTC. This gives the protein CASSQERGWNYGYTF.

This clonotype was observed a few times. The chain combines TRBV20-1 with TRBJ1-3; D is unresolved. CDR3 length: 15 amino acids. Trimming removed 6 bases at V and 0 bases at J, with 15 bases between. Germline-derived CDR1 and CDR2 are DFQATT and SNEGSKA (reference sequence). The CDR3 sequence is CSANGPGTSGNTIYF. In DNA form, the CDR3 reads TGCAGTGCAAATGGGCCCGGTACCTCTGGAAACACCATATATTTT.

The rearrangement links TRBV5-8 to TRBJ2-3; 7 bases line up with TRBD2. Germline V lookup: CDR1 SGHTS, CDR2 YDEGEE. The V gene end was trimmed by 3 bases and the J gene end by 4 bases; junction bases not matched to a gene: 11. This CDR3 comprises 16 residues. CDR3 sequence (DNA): TGTGCCAGCAGCTCAGCTAATAGCGGGTCGGCAGATACGCAGTATTTT. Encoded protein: CASSSANSGSADTQYF.

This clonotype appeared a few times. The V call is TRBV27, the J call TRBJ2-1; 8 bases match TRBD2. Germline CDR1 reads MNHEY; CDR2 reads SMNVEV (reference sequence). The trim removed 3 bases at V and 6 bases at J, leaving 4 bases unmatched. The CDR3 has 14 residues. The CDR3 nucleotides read TGTGCCAGCAGTTTTGGGGCGGGGGGCAATGAGCAGTTCTTC. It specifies CASSFGAGGNEQFF.

The CDR3 DNA follows: TGTGCCAGCAGCCAGAGGGGGACAGGGAATTCACCCCTCCACTTT. Residues: CASSQRGTGNSPLHF. The chain is built from TRBV7-2 and TRBJ1-6; 9 positions agree with TRBD1. The ends lost 5 bases at V and 7 bases at J; junction bases unmatched: 6. CDR3 length equals 15 residues. Germline loops: CDR1 SGHTA, CDR2 FQGNSA. The full variable domain, rest sourced from reference TRBV7-2 and TRBJ1-6, is GAGVSQSPSNKVTEKGKDVELRCDPISGHTALYWYRQSLGQGLEFLIYFQGNSAPDKSGLPSDRFSAERTGGSVSTLTIQRTQQEDSAVYLCASSQRGTGNSPLHFGNGTRLTVT.

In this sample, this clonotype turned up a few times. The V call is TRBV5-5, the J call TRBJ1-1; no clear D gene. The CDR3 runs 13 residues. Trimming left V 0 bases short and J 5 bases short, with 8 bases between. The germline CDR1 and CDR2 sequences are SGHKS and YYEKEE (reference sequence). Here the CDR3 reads CASSLAGETEAFF. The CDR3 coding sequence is TGTGCCAGCAGCTTGGCCGGGGAAACTGAAGCTTTCTTT.

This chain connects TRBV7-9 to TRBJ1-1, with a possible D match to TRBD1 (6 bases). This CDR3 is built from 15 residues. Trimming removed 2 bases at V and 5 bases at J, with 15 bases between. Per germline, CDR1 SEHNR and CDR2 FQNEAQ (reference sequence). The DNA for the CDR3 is TGTGCCAGCAGCTTAAATCAGGGGTCGGGAACTGAAGCTTTCTTT. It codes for CASSLNQGSGTEAFF.

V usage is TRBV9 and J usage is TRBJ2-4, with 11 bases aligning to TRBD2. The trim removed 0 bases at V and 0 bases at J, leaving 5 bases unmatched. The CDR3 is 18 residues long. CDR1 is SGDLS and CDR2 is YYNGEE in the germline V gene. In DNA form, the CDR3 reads TGTGCCAGCAGCGTAGAGGCTAGCGGGGGGCCAGCCAAAAACATTCAGTACTTC. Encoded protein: CASSVEASGGPAKNIQYF.